This entry concerns a single TCR beta chain. This CDR3 comprises 16 residues. J gave up 0 bases and V 5 bases, and 6 bases lay outside the gene matches. The sample is drawn from a study of CD8 T cells in Susac syndrome. The authors reverse transcribed roughly 0.5 to 1 ug RNA with random hexamers. TCRdb ran MiXCR on the immunoSEQ multiplex PCR reads and lists one entry per CDR3 protein. The sample includes 150,000 to 200,000 distinct CDR3 sequences, roughly nine tenths of them seen just once. The chain carries TRBV12-3 or TRBV12-4 and TRBJ1-1; 10 bases agree with TRBD1. The source of this sequence is a human donor with Susac syndrome. The specimen sequenced was CD4+ T cells from PBMCs. CDR3 loop: CASSLLTGGLNTEAFF. CDR3 nucleotide sequence: TGTGCCAGCAGTCTTCTGACAGGGGGCCTGAACACTGAAGCTTTCTTT.